This T cell receptor (beta chain) was found in a study of blood T cell repertoires in COVID-19. Study context: COVID-19 samples from acute and convalescent phases originated in the United States, Italy and Spain. In each case, the material was cDNA or gDNA derived from T cells, B-cell-depleted T cells, or PBMCs.

V lost 5 bases and J lost 3, with 8 bases in between. Per the germline V gene, CDR1 is KGHSH and CDR2 is LQKENI. This CDR3 has 13 residues. Per the study methods: Reference gene primers were amplified, and this amplification served to estimate nucleated cell counts. Assay: immunoSEQ multiplex PCR; the TCRdb copy retains only in-frame clones and omits some. For V, J and clone size, that table is used; D and trimming come from the DNA. The sample gives about 210,000 clones, approximately 78% of which show up once; approximately 12% is in the top ten. The chain combines TRBV18 with TRBJ2-1; D gene unclear. The clonotype originates from a woman in her 40s with acute or convalescent COVID-19. The sequenced sample consisted of peripheral blood. CDR3 amino acids: CASSSQDYNEQFF. CDR3 in DNA: TGTGCCAGCTCATCTCAGGACTACAATGAGCAGTTCTTC.